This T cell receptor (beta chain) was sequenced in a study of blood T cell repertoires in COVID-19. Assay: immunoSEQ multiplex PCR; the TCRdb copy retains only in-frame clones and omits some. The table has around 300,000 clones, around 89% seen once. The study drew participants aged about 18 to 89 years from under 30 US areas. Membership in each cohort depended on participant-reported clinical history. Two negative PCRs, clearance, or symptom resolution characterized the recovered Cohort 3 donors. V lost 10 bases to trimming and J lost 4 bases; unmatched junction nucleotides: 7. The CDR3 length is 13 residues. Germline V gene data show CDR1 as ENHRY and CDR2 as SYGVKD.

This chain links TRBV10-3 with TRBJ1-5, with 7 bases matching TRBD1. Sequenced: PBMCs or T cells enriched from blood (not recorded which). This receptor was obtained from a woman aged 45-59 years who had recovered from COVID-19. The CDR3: CASRDRSNQPQHF. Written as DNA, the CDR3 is TGTGCCAGCCGGGACAGAAGTAATCAGCCCCAGCATTTT.